The rows below give T cell receptor beta chains drawn from one sample of a study of blood T cell repertoires in COVID-19. Profiling relied on immunoSEQ multiplex PCR, and the TCRdb table lists in-frame clones only, not all of them. The table lists 300,000 or so clones, about 84% of them singletons. The sequenced sample was peripheral blood. The origin of the receptors is a woman in her forties or fifties with acute or convalescent COVID-19. CDR3s include the opening cysteine and the closing phenylalanine or tryptophan. D genes are given only for firm matches. Not every row has a clone size; where given, it reads once, few, many or a size class.

.	.	TRBV6-1	TRBJ1-2	TGTGCCAGCAGTGAAGTCGACAGCCGCTATGGCTACACCTTC	CASSEVDSRYGYTF
.	once	TRBV15	TRBJ1-4	TGTGCCACCAGCAGAGACGGGGGGCTGGAAAAACTGTTTTTT	CATSRDGGLEKLFF
TRBD2	.	TRBV9	TRBJ2-3	TGTGCCAGCAGCGAGACTAGCGGGAGGGCCGTCGGCACAGATACGCAGTATTTT	CASSETSGRAVGTDTQYF
.	.	TRBV11-2	TRBJ2-3	TGTGCCAGCACCCCCTACGGAGATACGCAGTATTTT	CASTPYGDTQYF
TRBD1	.	TRBV7-3	TRBJ1-6	TGTGCCAGCAGCTTAGGGGACAGGGATTATTCACCCCTCCACTTT	CASSLGDRDYSPLHF
TRBD2	.	TRBV6-6	TRBJ2-7	TGTGCCAGCAGTCCTACGAGCGGGAGAGGAGGCGAGCAGTACTTC	CASSPTSGRGGEQYF
.	.	TRBV5-8	TRBJ2-7	TGTGCAGTCTCTCCGGCCCCAGCGGCTACCTACGAGCAGTACTTC	CAVSPAPAATYEQYF
.	.	TRBV7-2	TRBJ1-1	TGTGCCAGCAGCTTCCAGGGCAGACAAGGAGCTTTCTTT	CASSFQGRQGAFF
.	.	TRBV2	TRBJ2-1	TGTGCCAGCAGTCAGGGTTCCTACAATGAGCAGTTCTTC	CASSQGSYNEQFF
TRBD1	.	TRBV28	TRBJ2-7	TGTGCCAGCAGTTTATATGGGACAGGGGCGTCCTACGAGCAGTACTTC	CASSLYGTGASYEQYF
.	.	TRBV7-9	TRBJ1-6	TGTGCCAGCAGCTTAGTGTCCGCGGCCCTCCACTTT	CASSLVSAALHF
.	.	TRBV2	TRBJ1-6	TGTGCCACCTCCAGGGACTCCGAATCACCCCTCCACTTT	CATSRDSESPLHF
TRBD2	.	TRBV11-3	TRBJ2-7	TGTGCCAGCAGCCAGACTAGCGGGTCTTACGAGCAGTACTTC	CASSQTSGSYEQYF
TRBD2	.	TRBV5-1	TRBJ2-1	TGCGCCAGCAGACAGACTAGCCAGAGCCTCGATGAGCAGTTCTTC	CASRQTSQSLDEQFF